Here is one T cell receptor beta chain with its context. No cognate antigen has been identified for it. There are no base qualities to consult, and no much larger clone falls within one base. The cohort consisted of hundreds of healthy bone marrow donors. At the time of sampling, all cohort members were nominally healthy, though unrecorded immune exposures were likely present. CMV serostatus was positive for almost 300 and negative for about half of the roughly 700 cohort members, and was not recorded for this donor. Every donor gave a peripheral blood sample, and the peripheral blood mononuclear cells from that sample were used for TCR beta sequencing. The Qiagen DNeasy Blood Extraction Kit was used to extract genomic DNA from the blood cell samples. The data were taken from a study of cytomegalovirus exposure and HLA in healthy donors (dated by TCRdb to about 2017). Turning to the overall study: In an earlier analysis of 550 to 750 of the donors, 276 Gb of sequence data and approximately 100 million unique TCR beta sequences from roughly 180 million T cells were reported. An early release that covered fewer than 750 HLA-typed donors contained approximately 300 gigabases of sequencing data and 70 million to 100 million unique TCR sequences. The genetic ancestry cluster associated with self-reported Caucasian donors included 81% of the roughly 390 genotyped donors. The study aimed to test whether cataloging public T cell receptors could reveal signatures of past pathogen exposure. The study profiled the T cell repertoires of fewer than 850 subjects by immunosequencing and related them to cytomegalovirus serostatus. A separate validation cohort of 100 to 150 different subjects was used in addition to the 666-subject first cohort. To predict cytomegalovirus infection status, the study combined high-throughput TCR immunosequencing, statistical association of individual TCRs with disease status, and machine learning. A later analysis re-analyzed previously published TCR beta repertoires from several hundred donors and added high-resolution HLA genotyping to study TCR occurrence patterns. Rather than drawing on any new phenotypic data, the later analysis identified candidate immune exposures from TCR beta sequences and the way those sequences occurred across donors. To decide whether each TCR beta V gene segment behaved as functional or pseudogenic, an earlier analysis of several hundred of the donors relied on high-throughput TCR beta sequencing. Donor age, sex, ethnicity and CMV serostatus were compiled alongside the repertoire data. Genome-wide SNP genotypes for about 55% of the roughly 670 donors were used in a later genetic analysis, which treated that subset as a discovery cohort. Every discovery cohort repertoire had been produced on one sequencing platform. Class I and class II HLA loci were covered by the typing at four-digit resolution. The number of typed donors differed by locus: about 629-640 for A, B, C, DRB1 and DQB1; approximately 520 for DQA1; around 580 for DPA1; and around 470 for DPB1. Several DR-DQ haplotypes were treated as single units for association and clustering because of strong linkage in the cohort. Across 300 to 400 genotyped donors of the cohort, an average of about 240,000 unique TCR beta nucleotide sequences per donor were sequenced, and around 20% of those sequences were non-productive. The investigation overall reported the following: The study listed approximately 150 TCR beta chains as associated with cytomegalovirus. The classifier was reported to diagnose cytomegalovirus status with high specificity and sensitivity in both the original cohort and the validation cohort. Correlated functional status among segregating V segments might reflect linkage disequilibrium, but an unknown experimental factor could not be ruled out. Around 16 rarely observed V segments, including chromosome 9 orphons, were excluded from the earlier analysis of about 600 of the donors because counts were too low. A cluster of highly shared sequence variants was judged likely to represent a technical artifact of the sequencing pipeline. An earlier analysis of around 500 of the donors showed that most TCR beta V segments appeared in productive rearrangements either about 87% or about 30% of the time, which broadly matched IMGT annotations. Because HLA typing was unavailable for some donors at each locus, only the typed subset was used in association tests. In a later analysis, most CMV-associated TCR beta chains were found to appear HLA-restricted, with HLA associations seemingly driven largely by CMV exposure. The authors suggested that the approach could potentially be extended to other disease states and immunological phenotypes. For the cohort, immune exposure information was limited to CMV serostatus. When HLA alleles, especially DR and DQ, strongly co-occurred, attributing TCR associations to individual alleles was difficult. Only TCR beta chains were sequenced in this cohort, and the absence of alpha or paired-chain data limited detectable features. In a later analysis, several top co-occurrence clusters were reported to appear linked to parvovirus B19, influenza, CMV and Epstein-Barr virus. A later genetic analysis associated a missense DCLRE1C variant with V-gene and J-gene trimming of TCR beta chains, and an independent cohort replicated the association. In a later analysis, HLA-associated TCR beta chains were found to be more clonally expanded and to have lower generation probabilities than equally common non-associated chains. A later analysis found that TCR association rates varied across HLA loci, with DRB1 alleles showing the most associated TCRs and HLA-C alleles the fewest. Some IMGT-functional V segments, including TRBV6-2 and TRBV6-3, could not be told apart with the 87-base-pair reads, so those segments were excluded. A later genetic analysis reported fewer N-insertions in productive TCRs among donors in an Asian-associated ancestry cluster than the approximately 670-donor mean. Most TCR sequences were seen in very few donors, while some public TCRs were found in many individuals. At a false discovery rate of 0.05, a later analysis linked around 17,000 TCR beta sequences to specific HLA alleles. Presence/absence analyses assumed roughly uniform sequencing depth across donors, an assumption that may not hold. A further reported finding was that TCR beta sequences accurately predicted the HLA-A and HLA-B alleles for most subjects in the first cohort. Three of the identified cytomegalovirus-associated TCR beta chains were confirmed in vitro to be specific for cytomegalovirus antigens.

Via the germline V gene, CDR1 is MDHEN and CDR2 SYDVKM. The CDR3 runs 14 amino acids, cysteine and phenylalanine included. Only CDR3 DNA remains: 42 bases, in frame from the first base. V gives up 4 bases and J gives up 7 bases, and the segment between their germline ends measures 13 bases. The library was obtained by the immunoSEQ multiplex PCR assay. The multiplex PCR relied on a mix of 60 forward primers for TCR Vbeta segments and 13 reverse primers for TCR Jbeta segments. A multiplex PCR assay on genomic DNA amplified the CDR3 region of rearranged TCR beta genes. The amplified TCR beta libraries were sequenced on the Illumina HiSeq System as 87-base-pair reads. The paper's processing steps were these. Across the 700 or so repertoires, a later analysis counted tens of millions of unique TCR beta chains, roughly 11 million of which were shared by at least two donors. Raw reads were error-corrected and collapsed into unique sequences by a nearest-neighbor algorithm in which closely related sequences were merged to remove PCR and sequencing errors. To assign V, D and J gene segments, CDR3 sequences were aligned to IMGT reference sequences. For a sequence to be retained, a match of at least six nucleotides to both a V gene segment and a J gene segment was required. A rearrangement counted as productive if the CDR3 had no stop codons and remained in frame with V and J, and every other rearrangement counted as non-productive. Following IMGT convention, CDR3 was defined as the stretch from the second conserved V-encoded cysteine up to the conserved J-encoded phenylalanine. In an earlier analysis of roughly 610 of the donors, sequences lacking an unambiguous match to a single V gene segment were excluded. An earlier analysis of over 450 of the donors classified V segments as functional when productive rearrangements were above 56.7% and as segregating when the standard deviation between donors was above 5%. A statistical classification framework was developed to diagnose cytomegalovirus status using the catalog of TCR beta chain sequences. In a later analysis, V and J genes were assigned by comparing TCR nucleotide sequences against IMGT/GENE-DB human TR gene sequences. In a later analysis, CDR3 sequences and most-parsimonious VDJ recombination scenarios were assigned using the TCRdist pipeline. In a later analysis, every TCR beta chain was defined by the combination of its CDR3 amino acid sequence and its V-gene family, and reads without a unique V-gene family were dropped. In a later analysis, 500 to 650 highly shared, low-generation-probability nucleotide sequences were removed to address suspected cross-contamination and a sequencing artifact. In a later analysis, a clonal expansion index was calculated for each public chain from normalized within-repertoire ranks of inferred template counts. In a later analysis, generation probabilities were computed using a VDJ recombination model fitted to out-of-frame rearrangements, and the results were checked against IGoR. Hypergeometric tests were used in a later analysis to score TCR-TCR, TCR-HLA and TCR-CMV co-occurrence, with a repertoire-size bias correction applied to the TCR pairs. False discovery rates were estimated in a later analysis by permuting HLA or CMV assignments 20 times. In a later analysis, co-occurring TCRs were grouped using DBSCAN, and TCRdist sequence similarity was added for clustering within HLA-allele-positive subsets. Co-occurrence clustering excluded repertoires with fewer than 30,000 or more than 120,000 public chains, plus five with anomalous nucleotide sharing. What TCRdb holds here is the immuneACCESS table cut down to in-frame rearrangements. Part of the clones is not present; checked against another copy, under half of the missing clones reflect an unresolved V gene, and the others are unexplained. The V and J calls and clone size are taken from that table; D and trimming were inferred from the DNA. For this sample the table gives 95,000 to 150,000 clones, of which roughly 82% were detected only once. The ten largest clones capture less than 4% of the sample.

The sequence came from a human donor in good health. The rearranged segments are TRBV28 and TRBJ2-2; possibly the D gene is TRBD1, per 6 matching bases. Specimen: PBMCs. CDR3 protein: CASSSAGVGGELFF. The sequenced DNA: TGTGCCAGCAGTTCCGCAGGGGTAGGCGGGGAGCTGTTTTTT.